This TCR beta chain was sequenced for a study of CD4 T cells in relation to SARS-CoV-2 and coronaviruses. This table comes from immunoSEQ multiplex PCR, and its TCRdb copy is limited to in-frame clones, with some not included. The table lists about 36,000 clones, 77% of them singletons. On this clone itself: Its antigen is undetermined.

Study-level findings and limits: In around 60% of donors, memory CD4+ clonotypes crossrecognized SARS-CoV-2 and at least one common cold coronavirus spike. No crossreactivity against non-spike viral proteins was tested here. According to naive versus memory sequencing, detected responses are memory recall, not newly primed.

Sequencing was performed on memory CD4+ T cells from PBMCs, cultured in vitro. The receptor comes from an adult with COVID-19.

CDR3 region: CASSLTGTATEAFF. In DNA form, the CDR3 reads TGTGCCAGCAGCTTAACAGGGACGGCCACTGAAGCTTTCTTT. V is TRBV7-2 and J is TRBJ1-1; tentative D call: TRBD1 (6 bases). The germline gives CDR1 SGHTA, CDR2 FQGNSA. The CDR3 is 14 amino acids. Trimming left V 2 bases short and J 4 bases short, with 11 bases between.